A selection of T cell receptor beta chains follows, all from one sample in a study of blood T cell repertoires in COVID-19. Data came from immunoSEQ multiplex PCR; TCRdb stores just in-frame clones and leaves some out. This sample carries around 250,000 clones, 90% of them seen once, and the ten largest clones take under 2.5%. Sequencing used peripheral blood. These receptors all stem from a woman in her sixties or seventies with COVID-19, enrolled during active disease. Each CDR3 is given with its conserved first and last residue. Fields, in order: D gene, clone size, V gene, J gene, CDR3 DNA, CDR3 protein. The D gene is left open where the match is weak. Rows give clone size only sometimes, using once, few, many, or a class for an expanded clone.

>NA|NA|TRBV5-1|TRBJ2-1
TGCGCCAGCACCCCGGACGGGGGTACCTACAATGAGCAGTTCTTC
CASTPDGGTYNEQFF
>TRBD1|NA|TRBV2|TRBJ1-5
TGTGCCAGCAGAGGACAGGGGGCTCAGCCCCAGCATTTT
CASRGQGAQPQHF
>TRBD1|NA|TRBV11-2|TRBJ1-1
TGTGCCAGCAGCTTAGGGGACAGGAACACTGAAGCTTTCTTT
CASSLGDRNTEAFF
>NA|NA|TRBV19|TRBJ2-7
TGTGCCAGTAGTATCGGGGGGCAGTGGTTACACGAGCAGTACTTC
CASSIGGQWLHEQYF
>NA|once|TRBV9|TRBJ1-2
TGTGCCAGCAGCGCCGGGGTTTATGGCTACACCTTC
CASSAGVYGYTF
>NA|NA|TRBV15|TRBJ2-1
TGTGCCACCAGCAGAGATGAAGGGGGGGCGCTTCTACATGAGCAGTTCTTC
CATSRDEGGALLHEQFF
>NA|NA|TRBV3-1/TRBV3-2|TRBJ2-5
TGTGCCAGCAGCCCCCCGCAGGGGGAGACCCAGTACTTC
CASSPPQGETQYF
>TRBD2|NA|TRBV5-1|TRBJ2-5
TGCGCCAGCAGCGCCGCCCTTAGCGGGGGAATGTTAGAGACCCAGTACTTC
CASSAALSGGMLETQYF
>NA|NA|TRBV19|TRBJ1-2
TGTGCCAGTAGCCTCGGACACCGAGTGGATGGCTACACCTTC
CASSLGHRVDGYTF
>NA|NA|TRBV4-3|TRBJ2-1
TGCGCCAGCAGCCAAGATACTACTAGCCTGTACAATGAGCAGTTCTTC
CASSQDTTSLYNEQFF
>TRBD2|NA|TRBV5-3|TRBJ2-5
TGTGCCAGAAGCTTGCAGCGGGAGGGGGCCCAGTACTTC
CARSLQREGAQYF
>NA|NA|TRBV18|TRBJ1-4
TGTGCCAGCTCACCAGCGGGACGGAGTAATGAAAAACTGTTTTTT
CASSPAGRSNEKLFF
>TRBD2|once|TRBV7-6|TRBJ2-1
TGTGCCAGCCAAACCTTAGCGGGGGGCGTCAATGAGCAGTTCTTC
CASQTLAGGVNEQFF
>TRBD1|NA|TRBV10-2|TRBJ1-2
TGCGCCAGCGCCGCCGTTGACAGGGTTAACTATGGCTACACCTTC
CASAAVDRVNYGYTF
>NA|NA|TRBV6-4|TRBJ2-4
TGTGCCAGCAAAACACCCCTTGGAGCCAAAAACATTCAGTACTTC
CASKTPLGAKNIQYF